Listed below are T cell receptor beta chains from one sample, sequenced in a study of shared clonotypes between healthy human individuals. Only in-frame clones appear in the TCRdb table, and some are missing; sequencing was by immunoSEQ multiplex PCR. In the table there are around 1.9 million clones, around 93% of which are singletons. The sequenced sample consisted of naive CD8+ T cells from PBMCs. These TCRs come from a young man in good health. Some clones in this sample may be carry-over from other donors' samples. Each CDR3 is given with its conserved first and last residue. The D gene is left open where the match is weak. The size entry is marked missing in some rows and otherwise reads once, few, many or a size class.

once | TRBJ2-1 | TRBV28 | 13 | . | CASSSDSYNEQFF | TGTGCCAGCAGTTCCGACAGCTACAATGAGCAGTTCTTC
. | TRBJ2-7 | TRBV27 | 14 | TRBD1 | CASSFRDRTYEQYF | TGTGCCAGCAGTTTCCGGGACAGGACCTACGAGCAGTACTTC
. | TRBJ2-1 | TRBV4-3 | 18 | . | CASSRSIAASSSYNEQFF | TGCGCCAGCAGCCGATCCATAGCGGCCTCAAGCTCCTACAATGAGCAGTTCTTC
. | TRBJ2-1 | TRBV9 | 13 | TRBD2 | CASSTSGAPEQFF | TGTGCCAGCAGCACTAGCGGGGCCCCGGAGCAGTTCTTC
. | TRBJ2-5 | TRBV30 | 15 | . | CAWSGLVTAEETQYF | TGTGCCTGGAGCGGGCTGGTGACAGCCGAAGAGACCCAGTACTTC
. | TRBJ2-1 | TRBV10-3 | 13 | . | CAINSKRYNEQFF | TGTGCCATCAACAGTAAGAGGTACAATGAGCAGTTCTTC
. | TRBJ2-3 | TRBV9 | 15 | TRBD2 | CASSGAGGTTDTQYF | TGTGCCAGCAGCGGAGCGGGAGGAACCACAGATACGCAGTATTTT
. | TRBJ1-1 | TRBV19 | 15 | . | CASMEAGALNTEAFF | TGTGCCAGTATGGAAGCAGGGGCCTTGAACACTGAAGCTTTCTTT
. | TRBJ2-5 | TRBV6-1 | 15 | TRBD1 | CASSENWTGQETQYF | TGTGCCAGCAGTGAAAACTGGACAGGGCAAGAGACCCAGTACTTC
. | TRBJ2-7 | TRBV28 | 16 | . | CASSLLVTESSYEQYF | TGTGCCAGCAGTTTATTAGTCACAGAGAGCTCCTACGAGCAGTACTTC
once | TRBJ2-4 | TRBV18 | 15 | . | CASSPGGLAKNIQYF | TGTGCCAGCTCACCGGGCGGGTTAGCCAAAAACATTCAGTACTTC
. | TRBJ1-2 | TRBV25-1 | 14 | TRBD1 | CASSGGTGNDGYTF | TGTGCCAGCAGTGGAGGGACAGGGAATGATGGCTACACCTTC
. | TRBJ2-3 | TRBV9 | 13 | . | CASRDHSTDTQYF | TGTGCCAGCAGGGACCACTCCACAGATACGCAGTATTTT
. | TRBJ1-1 | TRBV5-6 | 15 | . | CASSFAGAEDTEAFF | TGTGCCAGCAGCTTCGCGGGGGCTGAGGACACTGAAGCTTTCTTT
. | TRBJ2-7 | TRBV15 | 13 | . | CATSTRVEDEQYF | TGTGCCACCAGCACTCGCGTTGAGGACGAGCAGTACTTC
. | TRBJ2-7 | TRBV4-1 | 16 | TRBD1 | CASSQGGQLFSYEQYF | TGCGCCAGCAGCCAAGGGGGACAGCTCTTTTCCTACGAGCAGTACTTC
. | TRBJ2-2 | TRBV5-1 | 15 | . | CASSPGLTNTGELFF | TGCGCCAGCAGCCCGGGGCTAACGAACACCGGGGAGCTGTTTTTT
once | TRBJ1-1 | TRBV27 | 12 | . | CASRGWDTEAFF | TGTGCCAGCAGGGGGTGGGACACTGAAGCTTTCTTT
few | TRBJ1-1 | TRBV27 | 12 | . | CASSQTGTEAFF | TGTGCCAGCAGTCAAACAGGGACTGAAGCTTTCTTT
. | TRBJ1-1 | TRBV7-8 | 16 | . | CASSLDPTDANTEAFF | TGTGCCAGCAGCTTAGACCCGACGGATGCGAACACTGAAGCTTTCTTT
. | TRBJ2-7 | TRBV27 | 13 | . | CASRVRVGYEQYF | TGTGCCAGCAGGGTTAGGGTCGGCTACGAGCAGTACTTC
. | TRBJ2-1 | TRBV11-2 | 13 | . | CASSPGPNNEQFF | TGTGCCAGCAGTCCGGGACCAAACAATGAGCAGTTCTTC
. | TRBJ2-7 | TRBV7-2 | 11 | . | CASSLSHEQYF | TGTGCCAGCAGCTTGAGCCATGAGCAGTACTTC
. | TRBJ1-2 | TRBV29-1 | 13 | TRBD1 | CSAVTGGSDGYTF | TGCAGCGCCGTGACAGGGGGCTCGGATGGCTACACCTTC
. | TRBJ2-5 | TRBV5-6 | 15 | . | CASSPSATYQETQYF | TGTGCCAGCAGCCCCTCAGCGACATATCAAGAGACCCAGTACTTC
. | TRBJ2-1 | TRBV6-6 | 16 | TRBD2 | CASSPPTSGYYNEQFF | TGTGCCAGCAGTCCCCCAACTAGCGGTTACTACAATGAGCAGTTCTTC
. | TRBJ1-1 | TRBV7-2 | 17 | TRBD1 | CASSSVPGQGSDTEAFF | TGTGCCAGCAGCTCCGTCCCGGGACAGGGATCGGACACTGAAGCTTTCTTT
few | TRBJ1-2 | TRBV2 | 14 | . | CASNPGQQNYGYTF | TGTGCCAGCAACCCAGGACAGCAGAACTATGGCTACACCTTC
. | TRBJ2-1 | TRBV7-9 | 15 | TRBD2 | CASSALAGGHNEQFF | TGTGCCAGCAGCGCACTAGCGGGAGGGCACAATGAGCAGTTCTTC
. | TRBJ2-1 | TRBV27 | 14 | . | CASSFERGGDEQFF | TGTGCCAGCAGTTTCGAGCGCGGGGGCGATGAGCAGTTCTTC
. | TRBJ1-2 | TRBV28 | 15 | . | CASSFSADSPWGYTF | TGTGCCAGCAGTTTCTCGGCGGACAGCCCCTGGGGCTACACCTTC
few | TRBJ1-5 | TRBV9 | 13 | TRBD1 | CASSQGGNQPQHF | TGTGCCAGCAGTCAGGGGGGAAATCAGCCCCAGCATTTT
. | TRBJ2-7 | TRBV27 | 12 | . | CASSLSGHEQYF | TGTGCCAGCAGTTTATCGGGCCACGAGCAGTACTTC
. | TRBJ1-5 | TRBV28 | 15 | . | CASSLMGQPNQPQHF | TGTGCCAGCAGTTTAATGGGGCAGCCCAATCAGCCCCAGCATTTT
. | TRBJ2-1 | TRBV10-1 | 15 | TRBD2 | CASSPGLAGANEQFF | TGCGCCAGCAGCCCGGGACTAGCGGGAGCCAATGAGCAGTTCTTC
once | TRBJ1-1 | TRBV7-8 | 12 | . | CASSSELEEAFF | TGTGCCAGCAGCTCAGAATTAGAGGAAGCTTTCTTT
. | TRBJ2-3 | TRBV10-3 | 15 | . | CAISATATGTDTQYF | TGTGCCATCAGTGCGACCGCCACGGGGACAGATACGCAGTATTTT
. | TRBJ2-3 | TRBV7-9 | 12 | . | CASSSGPDTQYF | TGTGCCAGCAGCTCGGGCCCAGATACGCAGTATTTT
. | TRBJ1-1 | TRBV6-4 | 13 | . | CASSESRGTEAFF | TGTGCCAGCAGTGAGTCCCGGGGGACTGAAGCTTTCTTT
. | TRBJ2-3 | TRBV4-3 | 16 | TRBD2 | CASSQGTSVGGDTQYF | TGCGCCAGCAGCCAAGGTACTAGCGTAGGCGGGGATACGCAGTATTTT
. | TRBJ2-7 | TRBV6-6 | 14 | . | CASSYMGVQYEQYF | TGTGCCAGCAGTTACATGGGGGTTCAGTACGAGCAGTACTTC
. | TRBJ1-1 | TRBV13 | 15 | . | CASSSSGRSVTEAFF | TGTGCCAGCAGCTCCTCCGGTAGAAGTGTCACTGAAGCTTTCTTT
few | TRBJ1-1 | TRBV7-9 | 13 | . | CASSLDRNTEAFF | TGTGCCAGCAGCTTAGACAGAAACACTGAAGCTTTCTTT
. | TRBJ2-5 | TRBV7-8 | 10 | . | CASKDSQQYF | TGTGCCAGCAAGGACAGCCAACAGTACTTC
. | TRBJ2-1 | TRBV28 | 17 | TRBD2 | CASTRRGRLAGLEEQFF | TGTGCCAGCACTCGCCGCGGAAGACTAGCGGGTTTGGAGGAGCAGTTCTTC